The present TCR beta chain was sequenced within a study of regulatory T cells in long-lasting Graves disease (dated by TCRdb to 2020 to 2022). For the study in its entirety: Newly diagnosed Graves' disease patients had taken antithyroid drugs for less than 3 months. This study used TCR sequencing and RNA sequencing of peripheral blood to compare persistent Graves' disease patients against newly diagnosed Graves' disease patients. The study was conducted in China and was registered as a clinical trial. TCR sequencing covered some 13 persistent and roughly 20 newly diagnosed Graves' disease patients, some 33 samples in total. Overall study results and their limits: Sequencing and analysis were limited to the TCR beta chain. Persistent disease showed preferential use of TRBV28, TRBJ1-2 and TRBJ2-5, whereas newly diagnosed disease favored TRBV20-1 and TRBJ2-1. Only peripheral blood was studied, because thyroid tissue, the primary lesion, was inaccessible. Compared with newly diagnosed patients, persistent Graves' disease patients had lower TCR Shannon entropy and fewer highly expanded clones, which suggests clonal expansion. The authors acknowledged the small sample size as a limitation that may reduce accuracy. Persistent patients shared more public clonotypes among themselves (around 2,500) than newly diagnosed patients did (more than 850).

This clonotype was counted many times. The antigen it recognizes is unknown. There are no base qualities to consult, and no much larger clone falls within one base. Libraries came from multiplex PCR. The sequencing machine was an Illumina HiSeq 4000. To build TCR beta libraries, CDR3 regions were amplified by Arm-PCR using iRepertoire HTBI primers. Before sequencing, the PCR products went through gel purification. The authors' pipeline ran thus. A total of 62 TRBV and 14 TRBJ segments were identified across samples and were used for gene usage analysis of CDR3 amino acid clonotypes. COPE and FqMerger were used to merge the filtered high-quality paired reads into contigs. BLAST was used to align contigs to IMGT TRBV, TRBD and TRBJ reference genes, with CDR3 defined following IMGT. Any clonotype with a frequency above 0.1% was classified as a highly expanded clone. Shannon entropy served as the measure of repertoire diversity, while the Gini coefficient captured V-J evenness. A clonotype found in more than one individual was treated as public. TCRdb itself trimmed the public reads at Q25 with fastp, ran MiXCR and retained productive beta chains. Identical CDR3 proteins give one entry, which carries the most common genes and DNA. These V and J calls originate from TCRdb's pipeline instead of the authors' own analysis. This sample lists roughly 500,000 distinct CDR3 sequences; approximately 13% were detected once. The ten largest account for roughly a tenth of the sample.

The time point label, read with the paper, signifies: newly diagnosed GD, antithyroid drugs for less than 3 months. For both TCR sequencing and RNA sequencing, RNA was extracted from PBMCs in TRIzol. The diagnosis of Graves' disease was made according to American Thyroid Association guidelines. The patients came from an endocrinology department in Xi'an, China. Each patient gave about 10 milliliters of peripheral blood, collected in an EDTA anticoagulant tube. Ficoll Paque Plus density gradient separation was used to isolate PBMCs, and no further T cell sorting was done. An Agilent 2100 Bioanalyzer and agarose gel were used to check RNA quality, and a NanoDrop 2000 was used to measure RNA concentration. CDR1 and CDR2 were assigned from the germline V gene as ENHRY and SYGVKD. Measured from the cysteine to the phenylalanine, the CDR3 is 13 residues long. Of the read, only the CDR3 DNA is kept; its 39 bases are in frame from base 1. V loses 10 bases, J loses 4 bases, and the germline ends lie 16 bases apart.

Another study also made use of these data, one on T cells in Graves' hyperthyroidism and ophthalmopathy. The second paper states: A patient counted as having stable Graves' hyperthyroidism if no progression to ophthalmopathy occurred over 18 months of follow-up. Hyperthyroidism patients were aged 18 to 65 years and newly diagnosed, with disease duration of less than 2 months. The study excluded patients with uncontrolled infections, other autoimmune diseases, pregnancy or lactation. Diagnoses relied on clinical symptoms, serum thyroxine and TRAb, thyroid ultrasound and orbital computed tomography. A first-round RT-PCR of the TCR CDR3 used the HTBI primer set with the Qiagen OneStep RT-PCR kit. Most expanded thyroid clonotypes (frequency above 0.001) were also found in blood, which suggests that blood repertoires may mirror thyroid immune responses. In cross-validation, a model built on a 13 V-J signature told ophthalmopathy apart from stable hyperthyroidism with just under 90% sensitivity and roughly 83% specificity, and in testing the same model reached 80%/75%. In validation, progression to ophthalmopathy was predicted by the model with almost 71% sensitivity and approximately 78% specificity, a median of roughly 6.4 months before onset. To identify TCR V-J signatures that set the groups apart, the researchers used a discovery cohort of 100 or so patients, made up of around 40 with Graves' ophthalmopathy and about 59 with stable Graves' hyperthyroidism. Prospective prediction of ophthalmopathy was tested in an independent validation cohort of 18 to 20 hyperthyroidism patients and roughly 16 patients who later progressed to ophthalmopathy. The 100 discovery patients were randomly split 7:3 into training and test sets. In addition, the study compared T-cell repertoires in thyroid tissue and in blood from about six Graves' hyperthyroidism patients. After blood sampling, hyperthyroidism patients were treated with methimazole at a starting dose of 30 mg daily, and ophthalmopathy patients were treated with high-dose intravenous methylprednisolone. Libraries were constructed in a second round of multiplex PCR, after which size selection and purification were performed. Libraries were sequenced paired-end with 100 bp reads on an Illumina HiSeq2000. SOAPnuke was used to process the raw data, with reads discarded if the reads contained adapters or uncalled bases, had a mean Phred below 15, or lacked an exact constant-primer or identifier match. High-quality paired reads were merged using COPE v1.2.5, and each unique nucleotide sequence was defined as a clonotype. MiTCR v1.1 was used to align clonotypes to the IMGT TRBV, TRBD and TRBJ reference segments. The analysis was restricted to V-J combinations with a frequency above 0.0001, which together covered roughly 99% of the repertoires. A TCS score was defined as the ratio between F50 (clonal expansion) and ExV (chaos), using BLOSUM62-based TCRdist between CDR3 peptides within each V-J. Welch's t-statistics and random forest reduced 450 to 600 V-J features to 10 to 15, which were used in a naive Bayes classifier (R e1071). No statistical method was used to fix the sample size in advance, and group allocation was not hidden from the investigators. TCR Vbeta CDR3 sequencing of 140 or so peripheral blood samples (over 40 ophthalmopathy, about 75 hyperthyroidism and about 17 progressor patients) is reported in the paper.

The sample consisted of peripheral blood mononuclear cells (PBMCs), taken at new diagnosis, from a patient treated with antithyroid drugs. This sequence was found in a man aged 25 to 45 with Graves disease. Donor details come from another sample of the same person, matched by shared clones. This sequence uses TRBV10-3 and TRBJ2-5; TRBD2 is possibly the D segment (6 matching bases). The CDR3 loop reads CATGDSGRETQYF. The DNA sequence is given as TGTGCCACCGGGGACTCAGGGAGAGAGACCCAGTACTTC.